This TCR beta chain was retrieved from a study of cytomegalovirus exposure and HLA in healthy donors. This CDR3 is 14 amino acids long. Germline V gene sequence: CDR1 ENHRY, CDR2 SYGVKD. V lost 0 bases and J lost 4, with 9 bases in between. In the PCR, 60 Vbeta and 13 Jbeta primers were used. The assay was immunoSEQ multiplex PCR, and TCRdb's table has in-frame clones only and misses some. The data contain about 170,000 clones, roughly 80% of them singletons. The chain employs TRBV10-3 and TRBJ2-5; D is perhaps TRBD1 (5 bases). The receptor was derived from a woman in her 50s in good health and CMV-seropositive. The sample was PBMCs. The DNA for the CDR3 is TGTGCCATCAGTGAGTCGCTCAGGGCAGAGACCCAGTACTTC. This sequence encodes CAISESLRAETQYF.